These T cell receptor beta chains were read from a single sample in a study of cytomegalovirus exposure and HLA in healthy donors. The repertoire was sequenced with immunoSEQ multiplex PCR; TCRdb's copy has only in-frame clones and lacks some. The sample has around 170,000 clones; around 80% are singletons. Sequencing input: PBMCs. The source of these receptors is a girl aged 10-17 years in good health and CMV-seropositive. CDR3s include the opening cysteine and the closing phenylalanine or tryptophan. A D gene is named only where the DNA matches it firmly. Size is omitted from some rows. Given values are once, few, many or a class for expanded clones.

CDR3	DNA	size	V	D	J
CASSSGTSGYNEQFF	TGTGCCAGCAGTTCCGGGACTAGCGGGTACAATGAGCAGTTCTTC	-	TRBV6-5	TRBD2	TRBJ2-1
CSVELAGESYEQYF	TGCAGCGTTGAGTTAGCGGGTGAGTCCTACGAGCAGTACTTC	-	TRBV29-1	TRBD2	TRBJ2-7
CASSDPGLAGVNTGELFF	TGCGCCAGCAGTGACCCGGGACTAGCGGGCGTGAACACCGGGGAGCTGTTTTTT	once	TRBV10-1	TRBD2	TRBJ2-2
CASSQDTLLPYGYTF	TGCGCCAGCAGCCAAGATACATTGTTACCCTATGGCTACACCTTC	-	TRBV4-1	-	TRBJ1-2
CASSLVLLVQDPQYF	TGTGCCAGCAGCTTGGTTTTATTGGTACAAGATCCCCAGTACTTC	-	TRBV5-5	-	TRBJ2-5
CASSQGGLADYNEQFF	TGTGCCAGCAGCCAGGGGGGACTAGCGGACTACAATGAGCAGTTCTTC	-	TRBV4-2	TRBD2	TRBJ2-1
CASSVDRVSAKNIQYF	TGCGCCAGCAGCGTGGACAGGGTCTCCGCCAAAAACATTCAGTACTTC	once	TRBV5-1	TRBD1	TRBJ2-4
CASSLYGALAGYTF	TGTGCCAGCAGCTTGTATGGGGCGTTGGCCGGCTACACCTTC	-	TRBV5-6	-	TRBJ1-2
CASSPGGNTEAFF	TGTGCCAGCAGTCCAGGGGGGAACACTGAAGCTTTCTTT	-	TRBV11-2	TRBD1	TRBJ1-1
CASSLAASGRGETQYF	TGCGCCAGCAGCTTGGCTGCTAGCGGGAGGGGAGAGACCCAGTACTTC	-	TRBV5-1	TRBD2	TRBJ2-5
CASSEWDSGTSEKLFF	TGTGCCAGCAGTGAGTGGGACTCCGGTACCTCGGAAAAACTGTTTTTT	-	TRBV25-1	-	TRBJ1-4
CAISESGQGYTEAFF	TGTGCCATCAGTGAGTCGGGACAGGGTTACACTGAAGCTTTCTTT	-	TRBV10-3	TRBD1	TRBJ1-1
CASSSREGGGQPQHF	TGTGCCAGCAGTTCCCGTGAAGGGGGCGGTCAGCCCCAGCATTTT	-	TRBV2	TRBD1	TRBJ1-5
CASTDPYRLTSYNEQFF	TGTGCCAGTACCGATCCCTACAGGTTAACCTCCTACAATGAGCAGTTCTTC	-	TRBV19	-	TRBJ2-1
CASSNGGGPGRYGYTF	TGTGCCAGCAGTAATGGGGGGGGCCCAGGACGGTATGGCTACACCTTC	-	TRBV6-6	-	TRBJ1-2
CASSPRSLALNNEQFF	TGCGCCAGCAGCCCCAGGTCTCTAGCGCTCAACAATGAGCAGTTCTTC	-	TRBV4-1	-	TRBJ2-1
CASSHLLEENGYTF	TGCGCCAGCAGCCATCTCCTTGAAGAGAACGGCTACACCTTC	-	TRBV4-3	-	TRBJ1-2
CASSLGQGADTEAFF	TGTGCCAGCAGCCTGGGACAGGGGGCAGACACTGAAGCTTTCTTT	once	TRBV7-9	TRBD1	TRBJ1-1
CASSKGGFGETQYF	TGTGCCAGTAGTAAAGGAGGGTTCGGAGAGACCCAGTACTTC	-	TRBV19	-	TRBJ2-5
CASSPPSGRAPETQYF	TGTGCCAGTAGCCCCCCTAGCGGGAGGGCCCCAGAGACCCAGTACTTC	-	TRBV19	TRBD2	TRBJ2-5
CASSFLPNTEAFF	TGTGCCAGCAGTTTCCTCCCGAACACTGAAGCTTTCTTT	-	TRBV6-5	-	TRBJ1-1
CSVGEVNTGELFF	TGCAGCGTTGGGGAGGTTAACACCGGGGAGCTGTTTTTT	-	TRBV29-1	-	TRBJ2-2
CASSQFGSYWGQGLSYEQYF	TGTGCCAGCAGCCAATTCGGGTCGTATTGGGGACAGGGCCTTTCCTACGAGCAGTACTTC	-	TRBV14	TRBD1	TRBJ2-7
CASSPDSNNQPQHF	TGTGCCAGCAGCCCGGACAGTAACAATCAGCCCCAGCATTTT	-	TRBV4-2	-	TRBJ1-5
CASGPGTSGSTDTQYF	TGTGCTAGTGGTCCGGGGACTAGCGGGAGCACAGATACGCAGTATTTT	-	TRBV12-5	TRBD2	TRBJ2-3
CASRTTGGRETQYF	TGTGCCAGCAGAACGACAGGGGGTCGCGAGACCCAGTACTTC	-	TRBV7-9	TRBD1	TRBJ2-5
CASNILAPSTDTQYF	TGCGCCAGCAATATCCTAGCGCCTAGCACAGATACGCAGTATTTT	-	TRBV5-1	-	TRBJ2-3
CASSSIAGGVYEQYF	TGCGCCAGCAGCTCCATAGCGGGAGGAGTCTACGAGCAGTACTTC	-	TRBV5-1	TRBD2	TRBJ2-7
CASSIGTGDNEQFF	TGTGCCAGTAGTATAGGGACAGGAGACAATGAGCAGTTCTTC	once	TRBV19	TRBD1	TRBJ2-1
CASSERLAGADTQYF	TGTGCCAGCAGTGAGAGACTAGCGGGGGCAGATACGCAGTATTTT	few	TRBV6-1	TRBD2	TRBJ2-3
CASSGRSGPTYEQYF	TGCGCCAGCAGCGGGCGCAGCGGGCCCACCTACGAGCAGTACTTC	-	TRBV5-1	-	TRBJ2-7
CASSSSDGWRWGELFF	TGTGCCAGCAGCTCAAGCGACGGCTGGAGATGGGGGGAGCTGTTTTTT	-	TRBV9	-	TRBJ2-2
CASSARSLDRPSGNTIYF	TGCGCCAGCAGCGCTAGATCTCTGGACAGACCCTCTGGAAACACCATATATTTT	-	TRBV4-1	-	TRBJ1-3
CASSHPLAGGNNEQFF	TGTGCCAGCAGCCACCCCCTAGCGGGAGGTAACAATGAGCAGTTCTTC	-	TRBV9	TRBD2	TRBJ2-1
CASSGASGGNTGELFF	TGTGCCAGCAGTGGCGCTAGCGGAGGGAACACCGGGGAGCTGTTTTTT	few	TRBV6-1	TRBD2	TRBJ2-2
CASSPPGLAGAYEQYF	TGTGCCAGTTCGCCTCCGGGACTAGCGGGGGCCTACGAGCAGTACTTC	-	TRBV18	TRBD2	TRBJ2-7
CASTLTGRDTEAFF	TGTGCCAGCACTCTCACAGGGCGCGACACTGAAGCTTTCTTT	-	TRBV6-6	-	TRBJ1-1
CASSDSLQGRQPQHF	TGTGCCAGCAGTGATAGTTTACAGGGACGTCAGCCCCAGCATTTT	-	TRBV6-1	-	TRBJ1-5
CASSIDRGVNTEAFF	TGTGCCAGTAGTATAGATCGGGGGGTGAACACTGAAGCTTTCTTT	-	TRBV19	-	TRBJ1-1
CASSLGDRGKAFF	TGTGCCAGCAGCTTGGGGGACAGGGGAAAAGCTTTCTTT	-	TRBV5-4	TRBD1	TRBJ1-1
CASSIGGEIAYQPQHF	TGTGCCAGTAGTATCGGGGGAGAGATAGCATATCAGCCCCAGCATTTT	-	TRBV19	-	TRBJ1-5
CASGLVRGRGETQYF	TGTGCTAGTGGTTTGGTGCGCGGCAGGGGGGAGACCCAGTACTTC	-	TRBV12-5	TRBD1	TRBJ2-5
CASSEASGRPADTQYF	TGTGCCAGCAGTGAAGCTAGCGGGAGACCGGCAGATACGCAGTATTTT	-	TRBV25-1	TRBD2	TRBJ2-3
CAWRVGLQAGNEQFF	TGTGCCTGGAGGGTCGGGTTACAAGCGGGGAATGAGCAGTTCTTC	-	TRBV30	TRBD2	TRBJ2-1
CASSPAVGDSYNEQFF	TGTGCCAGCAGCCCTGCGGTAGGGGACTCCTACAATGAGCAGTTCTTC	-	TRBV7-9	-	TRBJ2-1
CASSFGGSSYNEQFF	TGTGCCAGCAGTTTCGGGGGTAGCTCCTACAATGAGCAGTTCTTC	-	TRBV27	-	TRBJ2-1
CASSPRTGFDEQFF	TGTGCCAGCAGCCCGAGGACAGGGTTCGATGAGCAGTTCTTC	-	TRBV7-9	TRBD1	TRBJ2-1
CAWNGEGDTEAFF	TGTGCCTGGAACGGAGAAGGAGACACTGAAGCTTTCTTT	-	TRBV30	-	TRBJ1-1
CASSYEGGGYEQYF	TGTGCCAGCAGTTACGAAGGGGGAGGGTACGAGCAGTACTTC	-	TRBV6-6	-	TRBJ2-7